The 4 T cell receptor beta chains presented below share a single source sample, sequenced in a study of blood T cell repertoires in COVID-19 (dated by TCRdb to the early 2020s). The library came from the immunoSEQ multiplex PCR assay. TCRdb provides this immuneACCESS table in a form limited to in-frame rearrangements. Some clones are lacking; in checked studies, under half of them reflect an unresolved V gene, and why the rest are absent is not known. Present in this sample are about 210,000 clones, around 81% of which were seen just once. Jointly, the top ten make up around 8.9% of the sample. Sequenced: PBMCs or T cells enriched from blood (not recorded which). These TCRs come from a woman aged 45-65 years with acute COVID-19.

The chain joins TRBV5-1 to TRBJ2-3, with TRBD1 matching 7 bases. V trimming: 4 bases; J trimming: 0 bases; junction bases outside the gene matches: 2. Per the germline V gene, CDR1 is SGHRS and CDR2 is YFSETQ. CDR3 length: 14 amino acids. In nucleotides, the CDR3 is TGCGCCAGCAGCATGGGACAGAGCACAGATACGCAGTATTTT. The encoded protein is CASSMGQSTDTQYF.

Turning to this clone: A far larger clone is one base from this, pointing to a likely read error. The chain employs TRBV12-3 or TRBV12-4 and TRBJ1-1, with D possibly being TRBD1 (6 bases). The CDR3 spans 13 residues. With 6 bases removed from V and 1 base from J, the gap between germline ends came to 9 bases. The CDR3 DNA sequence: TGTGCCAGCAGCCTACAGGGGAACACTGAAGCTTTCTTT. Protein sequence: CASSLQGNTEAFF.

This clone appeared a single time. The chain combines TRBV28 with TRBJ2-7; unclear D gene. Germline V gives CDR1 MDHEN, CDR2 SYDVKM. The CDR3 is made up of 14 amino acids. V lost 3 bases and J lost 2, with 11 bases in between. CDR3 DNA: TGTGCCAGCAGTTTCCTACTTGGGCCCTACGAGCAGTACTTC. Protein sequence: CASSFLLGPYEQYF.

The chain recombines TRBV6-5 with TRBJ1-3, with 7 nucleotides matching TRBD1. CDR3 length: 15 amino acids. CDR1 and CDR2 (germline): MNHEY, SVGAGI. Trimming took 2 bases from V and 2 from J; bases not matched to a gene: 3. This CDR3 reads CASSYETGTGNTIYF. CDR3 bases: TGTGCCAGCAGTTACGAGACAGGGACTGGAAACACCATATATTTT.